The present TCR beta chain was sequenced within a study of cytomegalovirus exposure and HLA in healthy donors. The overall study: Approximately 200 million T cells yielded around 120 million unique TCR beta sequences in earlier analysis. Broader study findings: About 90% or about 30% of the time was how often most TCR beta V segments were productive, according to an earlier analysis. Likely technical artifact: a cluster of highly shared sequence variants.

Turning to this clone: Its antigen remains unknown.

Primers included in the PCR were 60 Vbeta and 13 Jbeta primers. Some clones are missing from TCRdb's copy, which holds only in-frame ones; the method was immunoSEQ multiplex PCR. The repertoire holds hundreds of thousands of clones, with approximately 80% as singletons. The CDR3 runs 14 residues. CDR1 is MNHEY and CDR2 is SVGAGI in the germline V gene. J was trimmed by 6 bases and V by 7 bases; bases with no gene match: 11. This rearrangement joins TRBV6-5 to TRBJ1-2; 7 bases are a match to TRBD1. The clonotype originates from a girl aged 5-17 years in good health and CMV-seronegative. Sequenced: PBMCs. DNA for the CDR3: TGTGCCAGCAATACTATGACAGGGAAAGATGGCTACACCTTC. Amino acids: CASNTMTGKDGYTF.